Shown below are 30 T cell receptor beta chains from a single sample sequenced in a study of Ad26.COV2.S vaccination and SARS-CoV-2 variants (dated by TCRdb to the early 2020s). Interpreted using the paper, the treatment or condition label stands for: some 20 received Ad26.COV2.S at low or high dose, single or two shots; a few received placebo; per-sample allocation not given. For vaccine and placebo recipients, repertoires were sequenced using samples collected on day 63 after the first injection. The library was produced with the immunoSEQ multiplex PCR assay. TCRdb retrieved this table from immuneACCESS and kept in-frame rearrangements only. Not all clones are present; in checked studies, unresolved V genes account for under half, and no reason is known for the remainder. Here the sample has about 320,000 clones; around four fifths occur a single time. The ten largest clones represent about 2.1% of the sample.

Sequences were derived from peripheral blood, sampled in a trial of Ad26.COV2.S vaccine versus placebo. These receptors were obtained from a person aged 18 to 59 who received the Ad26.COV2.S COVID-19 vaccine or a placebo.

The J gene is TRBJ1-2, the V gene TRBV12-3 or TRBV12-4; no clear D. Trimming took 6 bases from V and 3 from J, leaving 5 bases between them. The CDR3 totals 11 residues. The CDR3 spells CASSQYYGYTF. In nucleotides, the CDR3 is TGTGCCAGCAGCCAGTACTATGGCTACACCTTC.

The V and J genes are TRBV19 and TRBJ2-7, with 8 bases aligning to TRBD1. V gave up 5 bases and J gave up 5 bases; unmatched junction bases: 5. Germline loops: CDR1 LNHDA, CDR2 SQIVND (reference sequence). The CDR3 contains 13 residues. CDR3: CASSAWTGNEQYF. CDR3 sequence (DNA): TGTGCCAGTAGTGCCTGGACAGGGAACGAGCAGTACTTC.

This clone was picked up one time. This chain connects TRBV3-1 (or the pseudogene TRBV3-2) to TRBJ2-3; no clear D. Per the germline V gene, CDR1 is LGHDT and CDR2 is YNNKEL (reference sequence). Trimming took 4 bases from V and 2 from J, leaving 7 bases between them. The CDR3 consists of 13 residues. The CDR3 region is CASSPSTTDTQYF. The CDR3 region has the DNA TGTGCCAGCAGCCCCTCAACCACAGATACGCAGTATTTT.

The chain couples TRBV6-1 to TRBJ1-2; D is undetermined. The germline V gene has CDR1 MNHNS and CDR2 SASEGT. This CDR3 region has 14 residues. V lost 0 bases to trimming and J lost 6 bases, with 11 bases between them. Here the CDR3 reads CASSEAPGVNGYTF. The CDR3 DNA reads TGTGCCAGCAGTGAAGCGCCCGGGGTGAATGGCTACACCTTC.

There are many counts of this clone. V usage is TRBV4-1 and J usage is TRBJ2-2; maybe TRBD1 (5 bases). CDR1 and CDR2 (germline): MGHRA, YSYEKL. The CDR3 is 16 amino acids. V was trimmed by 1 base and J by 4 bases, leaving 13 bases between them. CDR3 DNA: TGCGCCAGCAGCCAAGTTGCCAGGGATATCACCGGGGAGCTGTTTTTT. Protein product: CASSQVARDITGELFF.

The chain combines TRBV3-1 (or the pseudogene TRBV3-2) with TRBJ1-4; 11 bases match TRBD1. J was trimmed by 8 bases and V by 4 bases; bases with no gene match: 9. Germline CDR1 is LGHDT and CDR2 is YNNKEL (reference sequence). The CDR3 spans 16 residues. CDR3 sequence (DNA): TGTGCCAGCAGCCGCTTACGGACAGGGGGCGAAGAAAAACTGTTTTTT. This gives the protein CASSRLRTGGEEKLFF.

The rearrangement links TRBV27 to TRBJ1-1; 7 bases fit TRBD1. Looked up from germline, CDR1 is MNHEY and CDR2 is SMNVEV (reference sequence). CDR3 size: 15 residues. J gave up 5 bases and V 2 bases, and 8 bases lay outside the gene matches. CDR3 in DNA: TGTGCCAGCAGTTTAGACTACAGGGGTGGGACTGAAGCTTTCTTT. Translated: CASSLDYRGGTEAFF.

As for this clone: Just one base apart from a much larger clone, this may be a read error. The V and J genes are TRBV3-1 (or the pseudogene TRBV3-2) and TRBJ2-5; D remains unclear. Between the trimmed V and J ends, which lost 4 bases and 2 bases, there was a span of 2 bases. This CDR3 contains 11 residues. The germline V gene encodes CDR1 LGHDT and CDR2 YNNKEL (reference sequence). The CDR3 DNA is TGTGCCAGCAGCCGACAAGAGACCCAGTACTTC. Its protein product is CASSRQETQYF.

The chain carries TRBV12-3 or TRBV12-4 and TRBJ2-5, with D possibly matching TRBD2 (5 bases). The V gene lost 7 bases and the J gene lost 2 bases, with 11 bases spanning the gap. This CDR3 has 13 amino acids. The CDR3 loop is CASKRSGQETQYF. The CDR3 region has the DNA TGTGCCAGCAAGCGGAGCGGACAAGAGACCCAGTACTTC.

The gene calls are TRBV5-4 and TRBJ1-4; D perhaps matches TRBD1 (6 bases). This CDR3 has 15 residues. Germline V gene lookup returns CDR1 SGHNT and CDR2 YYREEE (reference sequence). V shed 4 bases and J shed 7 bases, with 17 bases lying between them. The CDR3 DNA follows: TGTGCCAGCAGCAAACAGGGTCAGGAGATTGAAAAACTGTTTTTT. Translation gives CASSKQGQEIEKLFF.

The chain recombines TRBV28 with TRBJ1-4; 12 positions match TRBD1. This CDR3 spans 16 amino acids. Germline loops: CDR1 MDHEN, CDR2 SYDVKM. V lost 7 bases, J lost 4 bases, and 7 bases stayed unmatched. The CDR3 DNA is TGTGCCAGCAAGGGACAGGGGGCCCAGTTTAATGAAAAACTGTTTTTT. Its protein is CASKGQGAQFNEKLFF.

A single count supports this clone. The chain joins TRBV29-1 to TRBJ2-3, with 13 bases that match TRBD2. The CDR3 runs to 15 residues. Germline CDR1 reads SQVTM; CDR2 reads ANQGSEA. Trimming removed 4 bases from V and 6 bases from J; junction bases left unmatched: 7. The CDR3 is CSVAVGTSGVDTQYF. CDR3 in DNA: TGCAGCGTTGCCGTAGGGACTAGCGGGGTGGATACGCAGTATTTT.

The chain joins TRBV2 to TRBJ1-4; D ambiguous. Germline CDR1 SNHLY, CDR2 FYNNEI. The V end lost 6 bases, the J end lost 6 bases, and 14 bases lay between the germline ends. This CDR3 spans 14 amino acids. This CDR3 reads CASRYTKSDEKLFF. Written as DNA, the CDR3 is TGTGCCAGCAGATACACAAAGAGTGATGAAAAACTGTTTTTT.

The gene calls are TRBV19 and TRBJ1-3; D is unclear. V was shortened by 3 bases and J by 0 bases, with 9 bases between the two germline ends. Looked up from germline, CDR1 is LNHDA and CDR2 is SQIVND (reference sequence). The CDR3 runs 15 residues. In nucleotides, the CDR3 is TGTGCCAGTAGTATCCGGGTTCTCTCTGGAAACACCATATATTTT. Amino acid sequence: CASSIRVLSGNTIYF.

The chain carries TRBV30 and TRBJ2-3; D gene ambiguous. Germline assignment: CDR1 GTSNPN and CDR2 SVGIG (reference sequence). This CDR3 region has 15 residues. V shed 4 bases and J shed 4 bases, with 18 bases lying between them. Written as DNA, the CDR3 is TGTGCCTGGACCAACTTTGGGGAACGATCAGATACGCAGTATTTT. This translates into CAWTNFGERSDTQYF.

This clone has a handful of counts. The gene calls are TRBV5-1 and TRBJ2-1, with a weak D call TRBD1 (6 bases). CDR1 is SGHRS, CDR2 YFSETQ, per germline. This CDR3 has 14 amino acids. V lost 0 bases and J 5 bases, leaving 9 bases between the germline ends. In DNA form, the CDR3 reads TGCGCCAGCAGCTTGGCCAGGGGTAACAATGAGCAGTTCTTC. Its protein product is CASSLARGNNEQFF.

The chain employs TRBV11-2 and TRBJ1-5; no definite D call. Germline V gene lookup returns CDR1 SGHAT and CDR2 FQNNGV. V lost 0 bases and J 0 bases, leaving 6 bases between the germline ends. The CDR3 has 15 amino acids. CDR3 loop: CASSLDGRSNQPQHF. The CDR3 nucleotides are TGTGCCAGCAGCTTAGATGGTCGTAGCAATCAGCCCCAGCATTTT. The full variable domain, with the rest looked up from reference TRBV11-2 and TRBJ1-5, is EAGVAQSPRYKIIEKRQSVAFWCNPISGHATLYWYQQILGQGPKLLIQFQNNGVVDDSQLPKDRFSAERLKGVDSTLKIQPAKLEDSAVYLCASSLDGRSNQPQHFGDGTRLSIL.

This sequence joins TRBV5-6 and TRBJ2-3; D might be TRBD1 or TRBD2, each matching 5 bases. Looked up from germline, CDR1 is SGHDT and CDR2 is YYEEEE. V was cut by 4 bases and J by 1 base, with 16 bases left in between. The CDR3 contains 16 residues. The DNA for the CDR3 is TGTGCCAGCAGCCCGGGACGACCCTACGGCACAGATACGCAGTATTTT. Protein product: CASSPGRPYGTDTQYF.

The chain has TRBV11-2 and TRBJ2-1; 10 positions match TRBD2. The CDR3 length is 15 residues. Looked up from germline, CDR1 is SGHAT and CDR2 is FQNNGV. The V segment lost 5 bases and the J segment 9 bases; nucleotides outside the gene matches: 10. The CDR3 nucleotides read TGTGCCAGCAGCAGGACTAGCGGTACTCACGGTGAGCAGTTCTTC. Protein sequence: CASSRTSGTHGEQFF.

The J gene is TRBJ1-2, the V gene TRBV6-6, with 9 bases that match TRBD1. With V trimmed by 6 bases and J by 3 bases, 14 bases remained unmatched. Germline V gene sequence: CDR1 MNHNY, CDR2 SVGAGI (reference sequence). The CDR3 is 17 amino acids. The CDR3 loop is CASRRDRGALMDYGYTF. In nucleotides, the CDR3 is TGTGCCAGCAGACGAGACAGGGGGGCCCTTATGGACTATGGCTACACCTTC.

For the CDR3, the DNA is TGTGCCAGCAGCAATCCTCAAGGGCAGTCGGGCACTGAAGCTTTCTTT. Translated, it gives CASSNPQGQSGTEAFF. The rearrangement joins TRBV5-8 to TRBJ1-1; D ambiguous. Trimming took off 4 bases at V and 4 bases at J, with 20 bases between the two ends. CDR1 is SGHTS, CDR2 YDEGEE, per germline. The CDR3 length is 16 residues.

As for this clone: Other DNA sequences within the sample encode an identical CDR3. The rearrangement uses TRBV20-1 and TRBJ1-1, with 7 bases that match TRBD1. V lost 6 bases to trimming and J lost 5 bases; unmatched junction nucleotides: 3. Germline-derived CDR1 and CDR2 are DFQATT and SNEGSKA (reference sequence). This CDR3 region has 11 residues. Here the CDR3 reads CSARQGTEAFF. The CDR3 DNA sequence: TGCAGTGCGAGACAGGGTACTGAAGCTTTCTTT.

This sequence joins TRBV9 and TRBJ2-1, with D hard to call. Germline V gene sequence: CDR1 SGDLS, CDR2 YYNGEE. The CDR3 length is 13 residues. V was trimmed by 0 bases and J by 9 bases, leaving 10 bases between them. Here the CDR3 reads CASSVVSLGEQFF. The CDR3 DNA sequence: TGTGCCAGCAGCGTAGTGTCCCTGGGTGAGCAGTTCTTC.

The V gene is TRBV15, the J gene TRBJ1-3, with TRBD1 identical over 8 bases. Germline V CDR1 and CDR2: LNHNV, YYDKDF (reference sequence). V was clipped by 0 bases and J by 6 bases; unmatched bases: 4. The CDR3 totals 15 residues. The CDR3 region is CATSREDRVENTIYF. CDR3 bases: TGTGCCACCAGCAGAGAGGACAGGGTCGAAAACACCATATATTTT.

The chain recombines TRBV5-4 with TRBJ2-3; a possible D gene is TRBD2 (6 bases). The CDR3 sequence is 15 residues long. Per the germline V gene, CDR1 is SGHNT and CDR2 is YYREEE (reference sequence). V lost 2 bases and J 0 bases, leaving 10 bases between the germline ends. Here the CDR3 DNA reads TGTGCCAGCAGCTTCGGCGGGGTTAGCACAGATACGCAGTATTTT. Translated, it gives CASSFGGVSTDTQYF.

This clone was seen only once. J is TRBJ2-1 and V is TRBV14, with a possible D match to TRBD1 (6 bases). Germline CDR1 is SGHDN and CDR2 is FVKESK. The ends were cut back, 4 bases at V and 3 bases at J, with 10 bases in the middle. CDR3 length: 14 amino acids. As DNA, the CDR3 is TGTGCCAGCAGCCCGGGGACACTCTACAATGAGCAGTTCTTC. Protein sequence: CASSPGTLYNEQFF.

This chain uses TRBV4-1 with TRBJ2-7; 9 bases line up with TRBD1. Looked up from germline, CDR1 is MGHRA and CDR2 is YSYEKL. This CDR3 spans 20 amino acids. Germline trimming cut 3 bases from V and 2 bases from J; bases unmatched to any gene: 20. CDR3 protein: CASSHDRPGQGYPFTYEQYF. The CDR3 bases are TGCGCCAGCAGCCACGATCGTCCGGGACAGGGTTATCCTTTCACCTACGAGCAGTACTTC.

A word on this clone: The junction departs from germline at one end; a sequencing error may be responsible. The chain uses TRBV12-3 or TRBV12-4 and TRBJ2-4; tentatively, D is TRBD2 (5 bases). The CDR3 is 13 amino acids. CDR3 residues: CASSLASGRGLGF. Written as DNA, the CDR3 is TGTGCCAGCAGTTTAGCTTCCGGCCGGGGTTTGGGCTTC.

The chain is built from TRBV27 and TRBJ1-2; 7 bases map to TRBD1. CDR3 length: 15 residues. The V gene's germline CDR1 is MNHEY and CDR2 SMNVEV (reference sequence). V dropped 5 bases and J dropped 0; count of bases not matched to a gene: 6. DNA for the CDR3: TGTGCCAGCAGTCTAGGGGGCAGCCCTAACTATGGCTACACCTTC. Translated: CASSLGGSPNYGYTF.

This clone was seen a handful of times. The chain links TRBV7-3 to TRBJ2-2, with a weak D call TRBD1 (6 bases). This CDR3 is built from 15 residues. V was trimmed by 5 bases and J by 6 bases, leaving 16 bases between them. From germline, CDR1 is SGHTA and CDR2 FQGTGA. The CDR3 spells CASSPSQGRSGELFF. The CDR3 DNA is TGTGCCAGCAGCCCCAGTCAGGGGAGATCCGGGGAGCTGTTTTTT.